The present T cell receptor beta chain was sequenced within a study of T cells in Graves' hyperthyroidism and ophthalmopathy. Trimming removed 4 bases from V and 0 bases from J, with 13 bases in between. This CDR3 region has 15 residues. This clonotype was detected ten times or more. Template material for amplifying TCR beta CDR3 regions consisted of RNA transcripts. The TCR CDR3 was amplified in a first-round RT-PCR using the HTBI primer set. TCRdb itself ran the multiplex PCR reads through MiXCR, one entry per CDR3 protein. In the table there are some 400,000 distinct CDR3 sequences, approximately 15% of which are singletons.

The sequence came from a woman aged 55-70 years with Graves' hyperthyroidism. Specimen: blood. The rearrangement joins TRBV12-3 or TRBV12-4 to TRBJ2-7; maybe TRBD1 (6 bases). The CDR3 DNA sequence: TGTGCCAGCAGTTCGATCAGGGGAAGCTCCTACGAGCAGTACTTC. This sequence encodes CASSSIRGSSYEQYF.